The 19 T cell receptor beta chains given below trace back to one sample, sequenced in a study of T cell responses to AZD1222 COVID-19 vaccine. Repertoires were generated with immunoSEQ multiplex PCR, while TCRdb's copy carries only in-frame clones and drops some. The repertoire holds more than 80,000 clones, with 85% to 90% as singletons. The sample in question was peripheral blood, obtained 28 days after the second AZD1222 dose. Receptor source: an adult who received the AZD1222 COVID-19 vaccine.

The chain carries TRBV6-5 and TRBJ2-6; TRBD1 might be the D (6 bases). The CDR3 totals 16 residues. Trimming took off 0 bases at V and 4 bases at J, with 10 bases between the two ends. CDR1 is MNHEY, CDR2 SVGAGI, per germline. The CDR3 DNA reads as TGTGCCAGCAGTTACTCGATGGGGGCCGGGGCCAACGTCCTGACTTTC. As protein: CASSYSMGAGANVLTF.

The chain is built from TRBV10-3 and TRBJ1-2; tentative D call: TRBD1 (6 bases). The germline gives CDR1 ENHRY, CDR2 SYGVKD. This CDR3 has 15 amino acids. Trimming took 0 bases from V and 2 from J, leaving 10 bases between them. CDR3 residues: CAISESRGGNYGYTF. DNA for the CDR3: TGTGCCATCAGTGAGTCCAGAGGGGGGAACTATGGCTACACCTTC.

The V call is TRBV9, the J call TRBJ1-2; the D is unclear. The germline V gene encodes CDR1 SGDLS and CDR2 YYNGEE. Trimming left V 1 base short and J 4 bases short, with 11 bases between. The CDR3 runs 14 residues. CDR3 in DNA: TGTGCCAGCAGCGTAACCCGGGCCCCCTATGGCTACACCTTC. Encoded protein: CASSVTRAPYGYTF.

V is TRBV6-5 and J is TRBJ1-2; TRBD1 is a possible D gene (5 bases). The CDR3 runs 13 residues. Trimming left V 2 bases short and J 4 bases short, with 8 bases between. Germline loops: CDR1 MNHEY, CDR2 SVGAGI. CDR3 in amino acids: CASSYDRFYGYTF. The CDR3 bases are TGTGCCAGCAGTTACGACAGATTCTATGGCTACACCTTC.

DNA of the CDR3: TGTGCCAGCAGCCTGCCCGGGAAGACCTACGAGCAGTACTTC. This encodes CASSLPGKTYEQYF. V is TRBV6-6 and J is TRBJ2-7; tentatively, D is TRBD2 (5 bases). The V end was cut by 6 bases, the J end by 2 bases, with 14 bases between. This CDR3 comprises 14 residues. Germline assignment: CDR1 MNHNY and CDR2 SVGAGI (reference sequence).

The rearrangement joins TRBV18 to TRBJ1-2; D not resolved. Trimming pared 2 bases from V and 0 bases from J, leaving 10 bases between. This CDR3 region has 15 residues. Germline loops: CDR1 KGHSH, CDR2 LQKENI. In nucleotides, the CDR3 is TGTGCCAGCTCACCATCGGGAGAAACTAACTATGGCTACACCTTC. The encoded protein is CASSPSGETNYGYTF.

This rearrangement joins TRBV5-1 to TRBJ1-2; 7 bases line up with TRBD1. This CDR3 region has 12 residues. Germline V gene lookup returns CDR1 SGHRS and CDR2 YFSETQ. V shed 5 bases and J 7 bases; nucleotides not matched to a gene: 5. Written as DNA, the CDR3 is TGCGCCAGCAGTGTTGACAGGGCTGGCTACACCTTC. This translates into CASSVDRAGYTF.

This clone was observed a few times. The CDR3 DNA sequence: TGCAGCGTGGTCTCTGGCAGACCTGACAATGAGCAGTTCTTC. Amino acid sequence: CSVVSGRPDNEQFF. V gene TRBV29-1 combines with J gene TRBJ2-1, with D unclear. Germline loops: CDR1 SQVTM, CDR2 ANQGSEA. The CDR3 length is 14 residues. Trimming cost V 6 bases and J 5 bases, with 17 bases left between them.

This chain uses TRBV12-5 with TRBJ1-5; D possibly corresponds to TRBD1 (6 bases). CDR3 length equals 15 residues. Germline CDR1 reads LGHNT; CDR2 reads FRNRAP. Trimming stripped 5 bases from V and 4 bases from J, with 15 bases between. The CDR3 DNA is TGTGCTAGTGGTCTACCGGGGGCTAGGAATCAGCCCCAGCATTTT. This encodes CASGLPGARNQPQHF.

This sequence joins TRBV2 and TRBJ2-1; TRBD2 matches at 11 bases. J was trimmed by 6 bases and V by 3 bases; bases with no gene match: 4. The CDR3 extends over 15 amino acids. The germline gives CDR1 SNHLY, CDR2 FYNNEI. The CDR3 nucleotides read TGTGCCAGCAGTGAGGTAGCGGGGGGGCCCAATGAGCAGTTCTTC. Amino acids: CASSEVAGGPNEQFF.

The V gene is TRBV5-6, the J gene TRBJ1-5; 9 bases line up with TRBD1. The V gene end was trimmed by 0 bases and the J gene end by 9 bases; junction bases not matched to a gene: 4. Germline CDR1 is SGHDT and CDR2 is YYEEEE. CDR3 length: 14 residues. The CDR3 DNA follows: TGTGCCAGCAGCTTGGGGGACAGGGATTGGCCCCAGCATTTT. As protein: CASSLGDRDWPQHF.

Here the CDR3 reads CASSHEQGNTEAFF. In DNA, the CDR3 is TGCGCCAGCAGCCATGAACAGGGTAACACTGAAGCTTTCTTT. The genes are TRBV4-3 and TRBJ1-1; perhaps TRBD1 as D (6 bases). CDR1 and CDR2 from the germline V gene are LGHNA and YSLEER. This CDR3 is 14 amino acids long. Trimming cost V 3 bases and J 2 bases, with 10 bases left between them.

The V gene is TRBV6-1, the J gene TRBJ2-7; tentatively, D is TRBD2 (6 bases). Trimming cost V 2 bases and J 4 bases, with 21 bases left between them. CDR3 size: 17 residues. Germline CDR1 is MNHNS and CDR2 is SASEGT. Here the CDR3 reads CASSELAVGGRRYEQYF. The CDR3 DNA reads TGTGCCAGCAGTGAATTAGCTGTCGGGGGACGTCGGTACGAGCAGTACTTC.

This chain joins TRBV7-2 and TRBJ1-2; D is unclear. CDR1 and CDR2 (germline): SGHTA, FQGNSA. V lost 6 bases, J lost 4 bases, and 15 bases lay in between. The CDR3 extends over 14 amino acids. The CDR3 protein is CASSGNGRTYGYTF. The CDR3 DNA is TGTGCCAGCAGTGGGAATGGCAGGACCTATGGCTACACCTTC.

The chain has TRBV5-1 and TRBJ1-1; 10 bases map to TRBD1. V dropped 0 bases and J dropped 4; count of bases not matched to a gene: 3. The CDR3 consists of 15 residues. Germline V lookup: CDR1 SGHRS, CDR2 YFSETQ. Here the CDR3 DNA reads TGCGCCAGCAGCTTGGAGGGACAGGGGACCACTGAAGCTTTCTTT. Translation: CASSLEGQGTTEAFF.

The V call is TRBV11-2, the J call TRBJ2-3, with 7 positions matching TRBD2. V dropped 3 bases and J dropped 0; count of bases not matched to a gene: 3. The CDR3 totals 15 residues. Germline V CDR1 and CDR2: SGHAT, FQNNGV. The CDR3 protein is CASSFGGTSTDTQYF. CDR3 DNA: TGTGCCAGCAGCTTCGGGGGGACTAGCACAGATACGCAGTATTTT.

The genes are TRBV7-9 and TRBJ1-2, with D tentatively TRBD1 (5 bases). Between the trimmed V and J ends, which lost 6 bases and 4 bases, there was a span of 12 bases. The CDR3 is made up of 13 amino acids. Germline V gene lookup returns CDR1 SEHNR and CDR2 FQNEAQ (reference sequence). The CDR3 reads CASRPGLGYGYTF. The CDR3 DNA is TGTGCCAGCAGGCCGGGGCTCGGCTATGGCTACACCTTC.

The V gene is TRBV5-4, the J gene TRBJ2-2; 9 bases are a match to TRBD1. CDR1 is SGHNT, CDR2 YYREEE, per germline (reference sequence). There are 15 residues in the CDR3. Unmatched junction bases numbered 11, after V lost 7 bases and J lost 7 bases. The CDR3 spells CASRLTGGAVGELFF. The CDR3 DNA reads TGTGCCAGCCGCCTAACAGGGGGCGCCGTCGGGGAGCTGTTTTTT.

This clone appeared once. The rearrangement uses TRBV7-8 and TRBJ1-3; 8 nucleotides line up with TRBD1. J was trimmed by 0 bases and V by 6 bases; bases with no gene match: 10. CDR3 length equals 17 residues. From germline, CDR1 is SGHVS and CDR2 FQNEAQ. CDR3: CASSPDRGGLSGNTIYF. In DNA form, the CDR3 reads TGTGCCAGCAGTCCCGACAGGGGAGGCCTCTCTGGAAACACCATATATTTT.